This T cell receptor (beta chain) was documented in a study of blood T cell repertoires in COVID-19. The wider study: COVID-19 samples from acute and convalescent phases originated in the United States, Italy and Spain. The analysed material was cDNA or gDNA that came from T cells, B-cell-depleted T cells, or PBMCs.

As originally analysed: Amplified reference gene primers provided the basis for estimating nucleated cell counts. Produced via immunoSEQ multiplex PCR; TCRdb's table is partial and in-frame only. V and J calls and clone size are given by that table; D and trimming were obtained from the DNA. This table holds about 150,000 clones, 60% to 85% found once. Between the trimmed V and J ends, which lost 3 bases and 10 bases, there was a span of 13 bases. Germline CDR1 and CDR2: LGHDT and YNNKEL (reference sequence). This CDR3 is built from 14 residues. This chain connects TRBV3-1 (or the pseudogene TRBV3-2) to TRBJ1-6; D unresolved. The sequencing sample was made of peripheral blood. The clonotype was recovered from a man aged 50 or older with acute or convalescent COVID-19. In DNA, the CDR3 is TGTGCCAGCAGCCAGGAGGTCTCTCGGTCACCCCTCCACTTT. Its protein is CASSQEVSRSPLHF.